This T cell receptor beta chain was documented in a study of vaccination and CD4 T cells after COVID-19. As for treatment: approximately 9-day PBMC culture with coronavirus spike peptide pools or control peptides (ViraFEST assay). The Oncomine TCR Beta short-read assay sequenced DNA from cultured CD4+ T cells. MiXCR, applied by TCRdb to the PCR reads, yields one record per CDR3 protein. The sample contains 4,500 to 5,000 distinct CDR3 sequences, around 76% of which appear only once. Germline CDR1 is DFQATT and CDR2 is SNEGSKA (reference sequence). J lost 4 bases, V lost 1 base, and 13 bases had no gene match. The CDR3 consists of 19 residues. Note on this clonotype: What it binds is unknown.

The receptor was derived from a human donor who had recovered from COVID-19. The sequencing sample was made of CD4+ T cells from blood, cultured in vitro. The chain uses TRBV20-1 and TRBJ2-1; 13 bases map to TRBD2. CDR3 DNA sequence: TGCAGTGCTAGAGTGACTAGCGGGAGGCCTTCGGCGTCGTACAATGAGCAGTTCTTC. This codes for CSARVTSGRPSASYNEQFF.